This T cell receptor beta chain was observed in a study of cytomegalovirus exposure and HLA in healthy donors. The PCR employed 60 Vbeta primers together with 13 Jbeta primers. Clones were read by immunoSEQ multiplex PCR, and TCRdb kept only the in-frame ones, dropping some. In the table there are 150,000 to 200,000 clones, around 80% of which are singletons. V shed 1 base and J shed 5 bases, with 15 bases lying between them. The CDR3 is made up of 16 amino acids. In germline, CDR1 is SGHAT, CDR2 FQNNGV. This clonotype was sampled from a woman aged 18-29 years in good health and CMV-seropositive. The sequencing sample was made of PBMCs. The V and J genes are TRBV11-2 and TRBJ2-1; TRBD2 might be the D (7 bases). The CDR3: CASSLGVGGPDNEQFF. CDR3 bases: TGTGCCAGCAGCTTAGGAGTGGGGGGGCCCGACAATGAGCAGTTCTTC.